A single T cell receptor (beta chain) is shown here with its context. Random hexamers were used to reverse transcribe the RNA input (about 0.5 to 1 ug). TCRdb re-derived calls from the immunoSEQ multiplex PCR reads in MiXCR, one entry per CDR3 protein. The table records roughly 50,000 distinct CDR3 sequences, 93% of them present only once. The data originate from a study of CD8 T cells in Susac syndrome. Germline loops: CDR1 SNHLY, CDR2 FYNNEI. V was clipped by 0 bases and J by 0 bases, with 20 bases between them. This CDR3 has 19 amino acids. V and J are TRBV2 and TRBJ1-2; a possible D gene is TRBD1 (6 bases). This sequence originates from a human donor in good health. The specimen was CD8+ T cells from PBMCs. In DNA form, the CDR3 reads TGTGCCAGCAGTGAAGCGAAGGGGGGGACGATGGGGGCTAACTATGGCTACACCTTC. Translating it yields CASSEAKGGTMGANYGYTF.